This T cell receptor (beta chain) was recovered during a study of shared clonotypes between healthy human individuals. The CDR3 has 12 residues. Trimming left V 8 bases short and J 3 bases short, with 7 bases between. The germline CDR1 and CDR2 sequences are SEHNR and FQNEAQ (reference sequence). At deep level, the assay was performed. Only in-frame clones appear in the TCRdb table, and some are missing; sequencing was by immunoSEQ multiplex PCR. Among 2 million to 2.5 million clones listed, under 95% were seen once. Concerning this clone itself: Its antigen remains unidentified.

Study-wide findings and caveats: It was observed that roughly 5.5% of naive CD4 clonotypes were shared across several donors. The study's rarefaction showed incomplete sorted-subset sequencing despite large depth. The sampled material consisted only of blood, and tissue repertoires are likely to differ.

This clonotype originated in a man aged 18 to 30 in good health. Some clones in this sample may be carry-over from other donors' samples. The V and J genes are TRBV7-9 and TRBJ2-2; D is uncertain. Material for sequencing was naive CD4+ T cells from PBMCs. The subset denotes: CD45RA+ positively selected. CDR3 sequence reads: CASRRDTGELFF. The CDR3 DNA is TGTGCCAGCCGACGGGACACCGGGGAGCTGTTTTTT.